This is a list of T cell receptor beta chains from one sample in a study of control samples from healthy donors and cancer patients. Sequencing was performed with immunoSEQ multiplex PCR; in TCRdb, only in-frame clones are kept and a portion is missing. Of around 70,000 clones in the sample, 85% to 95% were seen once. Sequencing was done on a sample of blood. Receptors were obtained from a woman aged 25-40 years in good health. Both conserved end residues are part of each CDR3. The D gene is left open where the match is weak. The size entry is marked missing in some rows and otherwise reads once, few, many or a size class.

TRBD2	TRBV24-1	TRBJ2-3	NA	TGTGCCACCGTCAGCGGGGGGGAGCCAGATACGCAGTATTTT	CATVSGGEPDTQYF
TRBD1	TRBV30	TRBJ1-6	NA	TGTGCCTGGAGGATGAGATACAGGGGTAATAATTCACCCCTCCACTTT	CAWRMRYRGNNSPLHF
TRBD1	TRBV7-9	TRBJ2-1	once	TGTGCCAGCAGCTTTCTGGACAGGTTGGGCAATGAGCAGTTCTTC	CASSFLDRLGNEQFF
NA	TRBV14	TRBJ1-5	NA	TGTGCCAGCAGCCAAACATTTAATCAGCCCCAGCATTTT	CASSQTFNQPQHF
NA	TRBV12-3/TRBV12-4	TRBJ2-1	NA	TGTGCCAGCAGCAGGAACAGGGACAATGAGCAGTTCTTC	CASSRNRDNEQFF
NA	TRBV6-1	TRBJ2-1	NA	TGTGCCAGCAGTGATGGGGCGGGTCCGAGCTCCTACAATGAGCAGTTCTTC	CASSDGAGPSSYNEQFF
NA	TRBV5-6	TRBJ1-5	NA	TGTGCCAGCAGCTCCCGGGGGGTCGGCGGGAGCAATCAGCCCCAGCATTTT	CASSSRGVGGSNQPQHF
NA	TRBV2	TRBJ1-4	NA	TGTGCCAGCAGTGAGGGACCAAATTGGGGAAAACTGTTTTTT	CASSEGPNWGKLFF
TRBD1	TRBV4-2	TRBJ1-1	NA	TGTGCCAGCAGCCACTTGGGACAGAAGGGACCCCAAGCTTTCTTT	CASSHLGQKGPQAFF
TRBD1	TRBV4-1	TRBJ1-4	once	TGCGCCAGCAGCACCGGGGACAGAGCAACTAATGAAAAACTGTTTTTT	CASSTGDRATNEKLFF
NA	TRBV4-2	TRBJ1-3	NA	TGTGCCAGCAGCCAACGCCCGGGCCAAAGGAACACCATATATTTT	CASSQRPGQRNTIYF